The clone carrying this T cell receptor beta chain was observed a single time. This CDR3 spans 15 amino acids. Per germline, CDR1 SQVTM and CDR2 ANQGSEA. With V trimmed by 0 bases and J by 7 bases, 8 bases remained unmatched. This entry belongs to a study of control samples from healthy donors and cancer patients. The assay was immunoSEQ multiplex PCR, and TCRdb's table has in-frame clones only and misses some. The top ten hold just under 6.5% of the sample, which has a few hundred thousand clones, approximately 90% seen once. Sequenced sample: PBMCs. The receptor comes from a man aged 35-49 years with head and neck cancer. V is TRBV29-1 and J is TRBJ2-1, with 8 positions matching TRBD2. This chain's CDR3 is CSVEDLGGGRNEQFF. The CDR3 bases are TGCAGCGTTGAAGACCTCGGGGGGGGCCGAAATGAGCAGTTCTTC.